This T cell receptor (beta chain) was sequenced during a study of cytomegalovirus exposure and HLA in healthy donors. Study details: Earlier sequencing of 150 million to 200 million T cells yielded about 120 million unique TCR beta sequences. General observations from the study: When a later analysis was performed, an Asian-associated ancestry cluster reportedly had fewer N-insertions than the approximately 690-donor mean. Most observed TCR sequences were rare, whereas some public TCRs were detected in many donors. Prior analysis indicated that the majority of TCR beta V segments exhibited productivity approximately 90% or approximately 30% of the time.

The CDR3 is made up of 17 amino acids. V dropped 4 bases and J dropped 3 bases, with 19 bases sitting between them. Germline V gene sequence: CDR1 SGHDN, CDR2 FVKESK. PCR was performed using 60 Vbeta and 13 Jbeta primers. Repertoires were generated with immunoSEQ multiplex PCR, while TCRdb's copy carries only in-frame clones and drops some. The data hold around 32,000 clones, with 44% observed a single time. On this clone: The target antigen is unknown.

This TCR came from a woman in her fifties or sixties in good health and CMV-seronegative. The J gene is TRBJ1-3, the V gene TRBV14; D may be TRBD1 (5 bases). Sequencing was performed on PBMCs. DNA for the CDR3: TGTGCCAGCAGCCGTTTGGGGGGAAGGCAAAGTGGAAACACCATATATTTT. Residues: CASSRLGGRQSGNTIYF.